The present T cell receptor (beta chain) was sequenced within a study of cytomegalovirus exposure and HLA in healthy donors. Findings of the study overall: Segments of the TCR beta V type were, in most cases, productive about 87% or about 30% of the time in an earlier analysis. By HLA locus, TCR association rates varied in a later analysis, with DRB1 showing the most and HLA-C the fewest. Published work reported that the classifier diagnosed cytomegalovirus status with high specificity and sensitivity. Sequencing likely caused a cluster of highly shared sequence variants.

The PCR ran on 60 Vbeta and 13 Jbeta primers. The table came from immunoSEQ multiplex PCR; TCRdb's copy has only in-frame clones and leaves some out. The sample consists of about 85,000 clones, about 72% of them appearing once. Details on this clone: Its specificity is not known.

Sequenced input: PBMCs. The clonotype originates from a man younger than 45 in good health and CMV-seronegative.

Here the CDR3 reads CASSPGLVSTDTQYF. Here the CDR3 DNA reads TGTGCCAGCAGCCCCGGACTGGTTAGCACAGATACGCAGTATTTT. This chain uses TRBV5-6 with TRBJ2-3; D possibly corresponds to TRBD2 (5 bases). V lost 4 bases to trimming and J lost 0 bases, with 12 bases between them. The CDR3 runs 15 residues. Germline V CDR1 and CDR2: SGHDT, YYEEEE.